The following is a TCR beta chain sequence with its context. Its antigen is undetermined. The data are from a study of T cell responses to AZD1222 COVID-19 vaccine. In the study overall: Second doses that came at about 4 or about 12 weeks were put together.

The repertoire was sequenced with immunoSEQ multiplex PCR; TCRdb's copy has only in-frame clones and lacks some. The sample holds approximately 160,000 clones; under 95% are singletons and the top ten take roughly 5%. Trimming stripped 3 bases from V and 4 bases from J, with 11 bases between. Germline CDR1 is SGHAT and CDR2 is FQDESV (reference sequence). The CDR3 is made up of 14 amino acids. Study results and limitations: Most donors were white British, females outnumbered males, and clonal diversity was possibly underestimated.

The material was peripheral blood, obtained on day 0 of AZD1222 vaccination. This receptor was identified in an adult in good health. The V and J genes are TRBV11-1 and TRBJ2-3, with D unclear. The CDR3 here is CASSFTHGPDTQYF. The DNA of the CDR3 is TGTGCCAGCAGCTTCACCCACGGGCCAGATACGCAGTATTTT. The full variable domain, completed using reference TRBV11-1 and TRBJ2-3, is EAEVAQSPRYKITEKSQAVAFWCDPISGHATLYWYRQILGQGPELLVQFQDESVVDDSQLPKDRFSAERLKGVDSTLKIQPAELGDSAMYLCASSFTHGPDTQYFGPGTRLTVL.